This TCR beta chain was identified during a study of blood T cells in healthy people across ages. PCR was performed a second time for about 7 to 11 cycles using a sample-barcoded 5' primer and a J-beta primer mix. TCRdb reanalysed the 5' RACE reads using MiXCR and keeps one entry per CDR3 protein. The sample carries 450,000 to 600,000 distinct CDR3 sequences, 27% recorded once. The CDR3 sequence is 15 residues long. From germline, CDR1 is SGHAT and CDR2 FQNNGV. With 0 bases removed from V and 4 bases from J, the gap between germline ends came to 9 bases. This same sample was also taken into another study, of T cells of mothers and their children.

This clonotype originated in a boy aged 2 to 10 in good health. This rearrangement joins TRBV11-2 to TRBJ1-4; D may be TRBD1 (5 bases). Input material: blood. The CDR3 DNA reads TGTGCCAGCAGCTTAGAAAACAGGCGTAATGAAAAACTGTTTTTT. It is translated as CASSLENRRNEKLFF.